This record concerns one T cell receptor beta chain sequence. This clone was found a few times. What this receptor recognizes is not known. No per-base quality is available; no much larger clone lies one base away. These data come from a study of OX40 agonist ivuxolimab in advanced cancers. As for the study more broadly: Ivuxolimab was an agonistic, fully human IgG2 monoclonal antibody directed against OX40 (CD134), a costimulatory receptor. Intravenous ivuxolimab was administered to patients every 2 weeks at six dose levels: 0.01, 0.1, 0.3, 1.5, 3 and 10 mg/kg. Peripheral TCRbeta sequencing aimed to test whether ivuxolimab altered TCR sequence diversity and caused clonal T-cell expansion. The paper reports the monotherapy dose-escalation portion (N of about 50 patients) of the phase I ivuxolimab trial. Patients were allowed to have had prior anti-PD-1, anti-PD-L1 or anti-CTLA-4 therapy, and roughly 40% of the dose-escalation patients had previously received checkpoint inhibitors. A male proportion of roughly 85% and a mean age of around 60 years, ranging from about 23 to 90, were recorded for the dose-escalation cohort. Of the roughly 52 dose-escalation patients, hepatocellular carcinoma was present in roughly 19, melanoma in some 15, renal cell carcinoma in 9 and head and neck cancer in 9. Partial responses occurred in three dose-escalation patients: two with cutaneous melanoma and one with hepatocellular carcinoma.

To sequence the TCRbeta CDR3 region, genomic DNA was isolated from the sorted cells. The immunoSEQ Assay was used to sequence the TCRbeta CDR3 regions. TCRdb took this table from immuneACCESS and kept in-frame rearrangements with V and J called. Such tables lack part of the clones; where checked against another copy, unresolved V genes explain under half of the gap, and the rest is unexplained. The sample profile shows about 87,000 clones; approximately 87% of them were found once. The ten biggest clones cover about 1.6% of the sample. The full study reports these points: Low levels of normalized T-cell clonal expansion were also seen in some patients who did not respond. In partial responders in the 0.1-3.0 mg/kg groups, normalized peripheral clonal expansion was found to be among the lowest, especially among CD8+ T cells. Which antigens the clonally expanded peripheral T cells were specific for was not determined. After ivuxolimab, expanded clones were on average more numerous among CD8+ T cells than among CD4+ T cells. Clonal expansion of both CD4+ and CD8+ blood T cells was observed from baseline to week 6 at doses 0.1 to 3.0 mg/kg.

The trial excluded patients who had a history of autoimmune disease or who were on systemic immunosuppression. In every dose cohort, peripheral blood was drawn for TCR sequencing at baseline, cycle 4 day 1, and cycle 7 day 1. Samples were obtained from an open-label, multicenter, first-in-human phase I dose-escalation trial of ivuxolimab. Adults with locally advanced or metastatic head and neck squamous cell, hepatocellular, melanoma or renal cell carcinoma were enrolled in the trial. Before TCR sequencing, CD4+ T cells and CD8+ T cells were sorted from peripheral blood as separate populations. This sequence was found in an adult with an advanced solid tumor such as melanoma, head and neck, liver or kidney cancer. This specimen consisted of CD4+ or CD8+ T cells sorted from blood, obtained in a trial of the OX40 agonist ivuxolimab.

The nucleotide sequence reads TGTGCCTGGAATGTCGGGACAGGGAGTTCACCCCTCCACTTT. Its protein is CAWNVGTGSSPLHF. The sequence joins TRBV30 to TRBJ1-6, with TRBD1 matching 9 junction bases. Relative to germline, V is missing 4 bases and J is missing 9 bases, with 7 bases of the junction outside any gene match. The CDR3 numbers 14 residues from cysteine through phenylalanine. Of all the DNA, just the CDR3 is kept, 42 bases in frame from base 1. The germline V gene (reference sequence) provides CDR1 GTSNPN and CDR2 SVGIG.